This TCR beta chain originates from a study of CD8 T cells in Susac syndrome. General study points: Among active patients and in TEMRA cells, CD8+ clonal expansion in Susac reached its peak.

V shed 3 bases and J 3 bases; nucleotides not matched to a gene: 5. The CDR3 consists of 15 residues. Per germline, CDR1 SGHNT and CDR2 YYREEE (reference sequence). Sequencing of TCR beta covered CD8+ and CD4+ T cells obtained from blood. Purification of the CD8+ and CD4+ T cells relied on negative isolation, and TEMRA cells underwent FACS enrichment. Comment on this clonotype: Antigen unknown.

RNA totalling about 0.45 to 1 ug underwent reverse transcription with random hexamers. TCRdb redid the calling of the immunoSEQ multiplex PCR reads with MiXCR, one entry per CDR3 protein. The sample has tens of thousands of distinct CDR3 sequences; approximately 94% are singletons. The sample comprised CD8+ T cells from PBMCs. The chain has TRBV5-4 and TRBJ2-1; 8 positions agree with TRBD1. The source is a human donor with Susac syndrome. The DNA of the CDR3 is TGTGCCAGCAGCTACCCAGGGGGCCGCTACAATGAGCAGTTCTTC. It codes for CASSYPGGRYNEQFF.